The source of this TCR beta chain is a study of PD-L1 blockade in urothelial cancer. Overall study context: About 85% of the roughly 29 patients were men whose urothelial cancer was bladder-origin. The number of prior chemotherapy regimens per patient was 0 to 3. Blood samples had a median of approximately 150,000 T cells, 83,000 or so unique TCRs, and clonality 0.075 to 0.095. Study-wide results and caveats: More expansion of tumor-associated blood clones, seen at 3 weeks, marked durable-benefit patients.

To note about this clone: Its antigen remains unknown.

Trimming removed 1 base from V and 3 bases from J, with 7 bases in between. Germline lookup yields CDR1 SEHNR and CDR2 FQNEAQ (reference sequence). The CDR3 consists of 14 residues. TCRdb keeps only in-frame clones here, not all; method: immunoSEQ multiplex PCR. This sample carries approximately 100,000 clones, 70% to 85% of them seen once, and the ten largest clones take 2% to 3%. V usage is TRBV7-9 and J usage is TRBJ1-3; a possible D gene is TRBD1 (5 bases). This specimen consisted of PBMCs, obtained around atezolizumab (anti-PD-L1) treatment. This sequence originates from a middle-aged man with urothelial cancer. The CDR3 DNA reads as TGTGCCAGCAGCTTAGGGGGCTTTGGAAACACCATATATTTT. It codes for CASSLGGFGNTIYF.